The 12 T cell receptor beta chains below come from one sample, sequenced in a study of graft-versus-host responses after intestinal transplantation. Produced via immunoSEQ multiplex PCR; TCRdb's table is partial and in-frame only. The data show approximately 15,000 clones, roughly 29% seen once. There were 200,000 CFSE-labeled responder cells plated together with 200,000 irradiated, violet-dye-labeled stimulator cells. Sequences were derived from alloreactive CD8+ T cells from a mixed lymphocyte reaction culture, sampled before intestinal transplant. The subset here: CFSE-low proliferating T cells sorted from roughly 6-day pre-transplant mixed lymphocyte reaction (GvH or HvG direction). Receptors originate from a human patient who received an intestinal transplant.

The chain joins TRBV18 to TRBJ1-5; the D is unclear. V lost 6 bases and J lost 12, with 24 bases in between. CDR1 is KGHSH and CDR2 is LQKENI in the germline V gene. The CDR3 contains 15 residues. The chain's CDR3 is CASSLEPLIGFSQHF. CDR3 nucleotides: TGTGCCAGCTCCCTGGAACCACTGATCGGGTTCAGCCAGCATTTT.

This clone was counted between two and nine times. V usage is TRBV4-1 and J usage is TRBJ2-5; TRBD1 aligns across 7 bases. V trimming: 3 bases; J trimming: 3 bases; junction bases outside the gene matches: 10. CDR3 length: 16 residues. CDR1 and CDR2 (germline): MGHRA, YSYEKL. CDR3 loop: CASSHLSRQGEETQYF. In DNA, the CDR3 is TGCGCCAGCAGCCATCTCTCGCGACAGGGAGAAGAGACCCAGTACTTC.

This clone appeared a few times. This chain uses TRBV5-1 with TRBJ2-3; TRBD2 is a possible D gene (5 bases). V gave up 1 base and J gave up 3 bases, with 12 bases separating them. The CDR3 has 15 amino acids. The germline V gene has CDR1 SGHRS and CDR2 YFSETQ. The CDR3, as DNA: TGCGCCAGCAGCTTGTTAGGTAGCGCGACAGATACGCAGTATTTT. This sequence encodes CASSLLGSATDTQYF. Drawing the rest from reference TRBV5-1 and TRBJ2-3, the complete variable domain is KAGVTQTPRYLIKTRGQQVTLSCSPISGHRSVSWYQQTPGQGLQFLFEYFSETQRNKGNFPGRFSGRQFSNSRSEMNVSTLELGDSALYLCASSLLGSATDTQYFGPGTRLTVL.

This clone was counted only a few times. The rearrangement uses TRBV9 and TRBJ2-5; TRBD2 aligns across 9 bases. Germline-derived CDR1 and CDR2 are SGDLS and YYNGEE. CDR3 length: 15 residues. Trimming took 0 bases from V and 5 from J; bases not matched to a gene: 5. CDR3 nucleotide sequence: TGTGCCAGCAGCGTAGAGGGTAGCGGGGGCGAGACCCAGTACTTC. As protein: CASSVEGSGGETQYF.

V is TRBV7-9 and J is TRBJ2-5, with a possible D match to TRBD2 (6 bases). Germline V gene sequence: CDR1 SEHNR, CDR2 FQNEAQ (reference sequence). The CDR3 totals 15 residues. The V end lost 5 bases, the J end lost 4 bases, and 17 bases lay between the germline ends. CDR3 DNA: TGTGCCAGCAGCCCCTTTAGGCGGGATAGAGAGACCCAGTACTTC. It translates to CASSPFRRDRETQYF. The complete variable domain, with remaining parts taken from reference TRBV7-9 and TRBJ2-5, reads DTGVSQNPRHKITKRGQNVTFRCDPISEHNRLYWYRQTLGQGPEFLTYFQNEAQLEKSRLLSDRFSAERPKGSFSTLEIQRTEQGDSAMYLCASSPFRRDRETQYFGPGTRLLVL.

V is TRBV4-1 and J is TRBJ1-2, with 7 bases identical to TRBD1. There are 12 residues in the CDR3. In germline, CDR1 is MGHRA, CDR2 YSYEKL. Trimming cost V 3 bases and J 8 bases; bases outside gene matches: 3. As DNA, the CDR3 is TGCGCCAGCAGCCACTTAGGGGGCGGCTACACCTTC. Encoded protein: CASSHLGGGYTF.

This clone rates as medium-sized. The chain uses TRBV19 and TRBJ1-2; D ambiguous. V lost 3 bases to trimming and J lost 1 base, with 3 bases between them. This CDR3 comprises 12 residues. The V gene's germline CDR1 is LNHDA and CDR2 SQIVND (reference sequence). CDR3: CASSIYNYGYTF. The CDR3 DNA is TGTGCCAGTAGTATTTATAACTATGGCTACACCTTC.

The CDR3 region has the DNA TGCGCCAGCAGCCGCCGCGGGCTTCTATTGGGCGATGAGCAGTTCTTC. Its protein is CASSRRGLLLGDEQFF. The chain recombines TRBV5-1 with TRBJ2-1, with D possibly TRBD2 on 5 matching bases. The germline CDR1 and CDR2 sequences are SGHRS and YFSETQ. The CDR3 runs to 16 residues. V lost 4 bases and J 8 bases, leaving 22 bases between the germline ends.

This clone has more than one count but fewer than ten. In DNA form, the CDR3 reads TGTGCCAGCAGCCCCCTGAGCGGGGGGCCGTCAGAGACCCAGTACTTC. This gives the protein CASSPLSGGPSETQYF. V usage is TRBV13 and J usage is TRBJ2-5; 9 positions agree with TRBD2. CDR1 is PRHDT and CDR2 is FYEKMQ in the germline V gene (reference sequence). V trimming: 5 bases; J trimming: 4 bases; junction bases outside the gene matches: 11. This CDR3 has 16 amino acids.

The CDR3 sequence is CASSLITYTGELFF. The DNA of the CDR3 is TGTGCCAGCAGTTTAATAACCTACACCGGGGAGCTGTTTTTT. V and J are TRBV28 and TRBJ2-2; D ambiguous. The CDR3 sequence is 14 residues long. V was trimmed by 2 bases and J by 3 bases, leaving 7 bases between them. Germline assignment: CDR1 MDHEN and CDR2 SYDVKM.

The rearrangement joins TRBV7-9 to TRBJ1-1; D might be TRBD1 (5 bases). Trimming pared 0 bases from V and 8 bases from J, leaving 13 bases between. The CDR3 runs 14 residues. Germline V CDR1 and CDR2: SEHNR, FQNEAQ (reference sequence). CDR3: CASSLAHGWGEAFF. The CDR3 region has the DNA TGTGCCAGCAGCTTAGCGCACGGGTGGGGGGAAGCTTTCTTT.

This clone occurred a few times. CDR3 protein: CSVVLGGLNTEAFF. CDR3 bases: TGCAGCGTGGTTTTGGGGGGACTGAACACTGAAGCTTTCTTT. This chain connects TRBV29-1 to TRBJ1-1; D is possibly TRBD1 (5 bases). Germline-derived CDR1 and CDR2 are SQVTM and ANQGSEA. V dropped 6 bases and J dropped 0 bases, with 14 bases sitting between them. The CDR3 runs 14 residues.